The clone carrying this T cell receptor (beta chain) was found a few times. These data come from a study of patients and donors after allogeneic stem cell transplantation. The V gene lost 0 bases and the J gene lost 5 bases, with 14 bases spanning the gap. In germline, CDR1 is LNHNV, CDR2 YYDKDF (reference sequence). The CDR3 consists of 17 residues. TCRdb re-called the RT-PCR reads through MiXCR, storing one row per CDR3 protein. The sample has about 110,000 distinct CDR3 sequences; around 36% are singletons. This receptor was obtained from a human donor who was either an allogeneic HSCT recipient or a stem cell or donor lymphocyte infusion donor (not recorded which). It is not recorded whose cells these are; they may come from a transplant donor. The chain couples TRBV15 to TRBJ1-6; D gene unclear. The material sequenced was blood, either unsorted or a sorted T cell fraction (not recorded which). CDR3 DNA: TGTGCCACCAGCAGAGATTCGGGCGCCCTCAATAATTCACCCCTCCACTTT. It translates to CATSRDSGALNNSPLHF.